This T cell receptor (beta chain) derives from a study of blood T cell repertoires in COVID-19. As originally analysed: Estimates of nucleated cell counts were drawn from the amplification of reference gene primers. Method: immunoSEQ multiplex PCR; TCRdb's copy keeps in-frame clones and lacks some. V and J calls and clone size are as listed in that table; D and trimming were resolved from the DNA. The data show about 480,000 clones, more than 85% seen once. This CDR3 contains 13 residues. The germline V gene has CDR1 SGHRS and CDR2 YFSETQ. Trimming took off 4 bases at V and 3 bases at J, with 11 bases between the two ends. This clone was seen a handful of times.

This rearrangement joins TRBV5-1 to TRBJ2-7; D might be TRBD2 (6 bases). Specimen: peripheral blood. The source of this sequence is a woman aged 25 to 39 with acute or convalescent COVID-19. CDR3 DNA sequence: TGCGCCAGCAGCGCGGGGACTGGCTACGAGCAGTACTTC. Translation gives CASSAGTGYEQYF.